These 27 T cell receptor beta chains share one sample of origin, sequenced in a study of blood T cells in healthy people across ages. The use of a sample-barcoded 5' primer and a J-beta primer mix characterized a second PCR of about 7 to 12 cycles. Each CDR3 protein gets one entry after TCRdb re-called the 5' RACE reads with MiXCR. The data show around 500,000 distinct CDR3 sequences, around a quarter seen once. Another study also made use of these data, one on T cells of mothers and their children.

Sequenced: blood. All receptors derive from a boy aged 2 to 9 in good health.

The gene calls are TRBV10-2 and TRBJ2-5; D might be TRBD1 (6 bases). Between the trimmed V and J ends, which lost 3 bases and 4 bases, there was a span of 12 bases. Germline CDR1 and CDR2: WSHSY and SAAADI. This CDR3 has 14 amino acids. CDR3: CASSDSDRRETQYF. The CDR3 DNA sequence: TGCGCCAGCAGTGATTCTGACAGGCGAGAGACCCAGTACTTC.

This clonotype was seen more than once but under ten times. CDR3 in DNA: TGTGCCAGCAGCTTAGAGGGCAGAACCAATTCACCCCTCCACTTT. Amino acids: CASSLEGRTNSPLHF. The chain couples TRBV11-2 to TRBJ1-6; D remains ambiguous. The V and J ends lost 0 bases and 7 bases respectively, with 10 bases between them. The CDR3 consists of 15 residues. Germline CDR1 reads SGHAT; CDR2 reads FQNNGV.

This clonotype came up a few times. The CDR3 region has the DNA TGCAGTGCTACGATTCTAGCCAAAAACATTCAGTACTTC. Its translation: CSATILAKNIQYF. The rearrangement joins TRBV20-1 to TRBJ2-4; D not resolved. The germline V and J ends were trimmed by 4 bases and 0 bases, with 7 bases remaining between them. Germline lookup yields CDR1 DFQATT and CDR2 SNEGSKA (reference sequence). The CDR3 length is 13 residues.

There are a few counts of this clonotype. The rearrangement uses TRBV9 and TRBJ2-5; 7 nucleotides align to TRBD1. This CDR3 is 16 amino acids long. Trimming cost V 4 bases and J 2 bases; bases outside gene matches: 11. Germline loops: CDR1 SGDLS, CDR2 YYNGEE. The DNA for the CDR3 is TGTGCCAGCAGCACCGGACAGGTTGGGATTCAAGAGACCCAGTACTTC. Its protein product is CASSTGQVGIQETQYF.

The CDR3 sequence is CASSQERSGTNYGYTF. The CDR3 DNA reads as TGCGCCAGCAGCCAAGAGCGGTCAGGGACTAACTATGGCTACACCTTC. The chain combines TRBV4-3 with TRBJ1-2; D may be TRBD1 (5 bases). CDR1 is LGHNA, CDR2 YSLEER, per germline. V was shortened by 0 bases and J by 0 bases, with 11 bases between the two germline ends. The CDR3 is 16 amino acids.

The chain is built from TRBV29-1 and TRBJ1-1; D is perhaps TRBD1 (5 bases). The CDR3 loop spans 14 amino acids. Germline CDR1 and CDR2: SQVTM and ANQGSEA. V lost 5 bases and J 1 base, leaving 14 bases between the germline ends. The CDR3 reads CSVRGLKRNTEAFF. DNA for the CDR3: TGCAGCGTTCGGGGGTTGAAGAGGAACACTGAAGCTTTCTTT.

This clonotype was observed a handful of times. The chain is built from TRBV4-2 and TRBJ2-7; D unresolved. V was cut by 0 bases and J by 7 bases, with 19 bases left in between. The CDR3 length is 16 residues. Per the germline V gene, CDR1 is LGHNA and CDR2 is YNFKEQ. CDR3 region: CASSQDSATHPREQYF. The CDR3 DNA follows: TGTGCCAGCAGCCAAGATTCGGCGACCCACCCCCGGGAGCAGTACTTC.

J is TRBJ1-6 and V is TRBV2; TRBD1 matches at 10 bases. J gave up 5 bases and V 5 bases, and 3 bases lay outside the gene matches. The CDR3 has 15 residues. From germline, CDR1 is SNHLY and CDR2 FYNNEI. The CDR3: CASSLGQGDNSPLHF. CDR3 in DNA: TGTGCCAGCAGTTTAGGACAGGGGGATAATTCACCCCTCCACTTT.

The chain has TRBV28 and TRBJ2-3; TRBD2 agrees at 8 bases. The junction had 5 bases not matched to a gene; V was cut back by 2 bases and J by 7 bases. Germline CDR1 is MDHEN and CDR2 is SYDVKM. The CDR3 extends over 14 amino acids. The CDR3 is CASSLAGGINTQYF. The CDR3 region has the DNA TGTGCCAGCAGTTTAGCGGGAGGAATTAATACGCAGTATTTT.

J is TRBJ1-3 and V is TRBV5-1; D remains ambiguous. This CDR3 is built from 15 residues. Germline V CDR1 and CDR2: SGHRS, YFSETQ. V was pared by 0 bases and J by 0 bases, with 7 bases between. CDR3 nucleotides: TGCGCCAGCAGCTTGGATCACAGCTCTGGAAACACCATATATTTT. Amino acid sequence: CASSLDHSSGNTIYF.

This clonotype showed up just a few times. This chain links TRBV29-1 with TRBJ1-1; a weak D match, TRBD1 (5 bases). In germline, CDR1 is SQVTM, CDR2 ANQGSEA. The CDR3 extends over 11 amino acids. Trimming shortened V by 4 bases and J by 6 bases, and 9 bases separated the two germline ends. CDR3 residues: CSVGRVAEAFF. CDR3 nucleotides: TGCAGCGTTGGCAGGGTCGCTGAAGCTTTCTTT.

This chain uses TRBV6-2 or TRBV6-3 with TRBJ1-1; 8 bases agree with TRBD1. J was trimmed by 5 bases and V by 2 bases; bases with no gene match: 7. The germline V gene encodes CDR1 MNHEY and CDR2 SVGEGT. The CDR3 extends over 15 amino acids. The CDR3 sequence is CASSYGRGRSTEAFF. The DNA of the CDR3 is TGTGCCAGCAGTTACGGCAGGGGGCGGTCGACTGAAGCTTTCTTT.

The CDR3 DNA reads as TGTGCCAGTAGTCCGATCATCACACGGAACACTGAAGCTTTCTTT. Protein sequence: CASSPIITRNTEAFF. The J gene is TRBJ1-1, the V gene TRBV27; D is ambiguous. The germline gives CDR1 MNHEY, CDR2 SMNVEV (reference sequence). Between the trimmed V and J ends, which lost 9 bases and 1 base, there was a span of 18 bases. The CDR3 is 15 amino acids.

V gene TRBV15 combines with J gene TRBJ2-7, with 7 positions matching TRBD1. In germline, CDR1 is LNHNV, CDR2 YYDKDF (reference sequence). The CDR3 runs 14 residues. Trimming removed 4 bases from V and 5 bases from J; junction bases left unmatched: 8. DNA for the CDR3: TGTGCCACCAGCAACCCCAGGGGGAGCAACGAGCAGTACTTC. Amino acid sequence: CATSNPRGSNEQYF.

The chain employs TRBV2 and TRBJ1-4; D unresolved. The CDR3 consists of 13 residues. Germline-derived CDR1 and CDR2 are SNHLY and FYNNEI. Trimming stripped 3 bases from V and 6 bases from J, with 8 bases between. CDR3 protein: CASSDRTDEKLFF. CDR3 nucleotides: TGTGCCAGCAGTGATCGGACGGATGAAAAACTGTTTTTT.

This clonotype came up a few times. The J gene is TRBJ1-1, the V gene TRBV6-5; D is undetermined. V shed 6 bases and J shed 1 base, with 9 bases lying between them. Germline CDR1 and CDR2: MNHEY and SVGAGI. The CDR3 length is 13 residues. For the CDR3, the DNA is TGTGCCAGCAGCCGACCAGGGAACACTGAAGCTTTCTTT. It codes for CASSRPGNTEAFF.

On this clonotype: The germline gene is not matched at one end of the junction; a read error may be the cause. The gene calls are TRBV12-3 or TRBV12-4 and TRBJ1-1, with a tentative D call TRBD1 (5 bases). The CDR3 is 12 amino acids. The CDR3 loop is CASSRQDTESFF. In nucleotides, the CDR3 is TGTGCCAGCAGTCGTCAGGACACTGAATCTTTCTTT.

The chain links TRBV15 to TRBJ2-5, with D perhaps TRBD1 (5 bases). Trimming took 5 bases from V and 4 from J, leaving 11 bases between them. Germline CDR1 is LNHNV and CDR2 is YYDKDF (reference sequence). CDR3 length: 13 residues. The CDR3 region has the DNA TGTGCCACCAGCGAGGCAGGGTCAGAGACCCAGTACTTC. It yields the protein CATSEAGSETQYF.

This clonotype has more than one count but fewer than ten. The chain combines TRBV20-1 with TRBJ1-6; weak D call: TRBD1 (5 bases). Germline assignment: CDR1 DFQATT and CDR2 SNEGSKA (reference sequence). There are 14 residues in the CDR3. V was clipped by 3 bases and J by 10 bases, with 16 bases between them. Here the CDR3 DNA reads TGCAGTGCTAGCCGGGACCTCCCACTCTCACCCCTCCACTTT. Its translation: CSASRDLPLSPLHF.

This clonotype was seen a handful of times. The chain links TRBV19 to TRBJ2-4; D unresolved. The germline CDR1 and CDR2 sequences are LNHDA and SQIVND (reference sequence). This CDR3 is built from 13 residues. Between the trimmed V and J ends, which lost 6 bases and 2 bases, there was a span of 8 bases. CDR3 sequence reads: CASRVSPKNIQYF. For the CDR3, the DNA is TGTGCCAGTAGGGTATCCCCCAAAAACATTCAGTACTTC.

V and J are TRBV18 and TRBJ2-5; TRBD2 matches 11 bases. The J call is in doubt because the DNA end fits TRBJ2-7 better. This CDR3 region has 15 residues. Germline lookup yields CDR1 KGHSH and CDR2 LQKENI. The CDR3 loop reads CASSPLLAGGYEQYF. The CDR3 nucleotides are TGTGCCAGCTCACCACTTCTAGCGGGAGGCTACGAGCAGTACTTC.

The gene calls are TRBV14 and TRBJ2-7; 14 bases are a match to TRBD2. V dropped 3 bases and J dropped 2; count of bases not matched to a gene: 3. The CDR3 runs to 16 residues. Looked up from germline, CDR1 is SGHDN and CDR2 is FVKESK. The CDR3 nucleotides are TGTGCCAGCAGCCACGGGACTAGCGGGAGTCCCTACGAGCAGTACTTC. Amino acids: CASSHGTSGSPYEQYF.

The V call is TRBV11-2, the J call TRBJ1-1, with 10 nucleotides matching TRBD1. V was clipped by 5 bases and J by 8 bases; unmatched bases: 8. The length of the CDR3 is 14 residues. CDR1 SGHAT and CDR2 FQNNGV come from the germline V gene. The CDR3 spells CASSEPGQGKEAFF. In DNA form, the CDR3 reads TGTGCCAGCAGCGAACCGGGACAGGGGAAAGAAGCTTTCTTT.

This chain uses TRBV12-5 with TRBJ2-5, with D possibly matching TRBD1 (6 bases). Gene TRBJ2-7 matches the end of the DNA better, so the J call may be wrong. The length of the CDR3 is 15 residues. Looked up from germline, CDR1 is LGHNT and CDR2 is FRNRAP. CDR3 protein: CASGSPRDISYEQYF. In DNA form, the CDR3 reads TGTGCTAGTGGTTCCCCCCGGGACATTTCCTACGAGCAGTACTTC.

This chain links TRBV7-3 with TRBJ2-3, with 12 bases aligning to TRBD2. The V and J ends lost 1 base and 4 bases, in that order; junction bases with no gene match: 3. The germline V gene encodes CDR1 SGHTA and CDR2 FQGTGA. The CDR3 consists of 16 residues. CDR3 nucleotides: TGTGCCAGCAGCTTAAAACTAGCGGGAGGTCCAGATACGCAGTATTTT. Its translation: CASSLKLAGGPDTQYF.

The CDR3 bases are TGTGCCAGCAGCGCCCGACAGGGAACTAATGAAAAACTGTTTTTT. Amino acid sequence: CASSARQGTNEKLFF. The rearrangement links TRBV6-1 to TRBJ1-4; 7 bases are shared with TRBD1. The CDR3 consists of 15 residues. Per the germline V gene, CDR1 is MNHNS and CDR2 is SASEGT. Germline trimming cut 6 bases from V and 1 base from J; bases unmatched to any gene: 5.

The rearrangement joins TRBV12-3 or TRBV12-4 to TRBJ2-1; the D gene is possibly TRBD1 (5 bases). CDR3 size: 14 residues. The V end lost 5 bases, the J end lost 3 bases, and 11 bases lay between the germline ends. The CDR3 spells CASSHDSHYNEQFF. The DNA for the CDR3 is TGTGCCAGCAGTCATGACAGCCACTACAATGAGCAGTTCTTC.